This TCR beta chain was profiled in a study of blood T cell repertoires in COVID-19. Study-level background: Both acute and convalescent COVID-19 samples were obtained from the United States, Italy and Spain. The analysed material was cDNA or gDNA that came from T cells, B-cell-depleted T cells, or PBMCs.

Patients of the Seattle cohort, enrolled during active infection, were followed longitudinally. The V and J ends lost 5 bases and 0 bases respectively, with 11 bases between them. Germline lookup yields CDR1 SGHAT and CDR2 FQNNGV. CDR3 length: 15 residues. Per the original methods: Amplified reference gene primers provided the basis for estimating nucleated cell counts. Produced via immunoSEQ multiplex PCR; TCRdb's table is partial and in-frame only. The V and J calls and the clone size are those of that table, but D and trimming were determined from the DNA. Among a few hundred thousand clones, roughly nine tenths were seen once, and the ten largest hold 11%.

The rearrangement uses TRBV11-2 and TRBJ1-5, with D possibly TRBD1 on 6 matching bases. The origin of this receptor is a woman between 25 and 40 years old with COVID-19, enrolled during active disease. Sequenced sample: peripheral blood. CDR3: CASSAIQGSNQPQHF. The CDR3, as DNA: TGTGCCAGCAGCGCGATACAGGGTAGCAATCAGCCCCAGCATTTT.